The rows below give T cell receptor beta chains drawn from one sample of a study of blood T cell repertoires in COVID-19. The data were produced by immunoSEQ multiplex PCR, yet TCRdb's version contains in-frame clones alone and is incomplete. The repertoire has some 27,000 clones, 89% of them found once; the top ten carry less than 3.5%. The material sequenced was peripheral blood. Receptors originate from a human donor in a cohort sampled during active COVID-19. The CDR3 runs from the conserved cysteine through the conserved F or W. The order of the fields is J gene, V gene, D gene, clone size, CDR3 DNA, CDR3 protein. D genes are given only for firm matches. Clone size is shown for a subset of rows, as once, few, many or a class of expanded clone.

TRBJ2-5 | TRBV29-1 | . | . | TGCAGCGTTGAAGGACAGGTTGTGGAGACCCAGTACTTC | CSVEGQVVETQYF
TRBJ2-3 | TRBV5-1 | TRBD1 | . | TGCGCCAGCTACAGGGGGCTTCGCACAGATACGCAGTATTTT | CASYRGLRTDTQYF
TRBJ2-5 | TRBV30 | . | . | TGTGCCTGGAGCGGGAACTACCAAGAGACCCAGTACTTC | CAWSGNYQETQYF
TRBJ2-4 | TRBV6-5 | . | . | TGTGCCAGCAGTAACTTAGTAGCCAAAAACATTCAGTACTTC | CASSNLVAKNIQYF
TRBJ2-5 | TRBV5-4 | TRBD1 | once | TGTGCCAGCAGCCCTACAGGGGCGATGCGGTCCCAGTACTTC | CASSPTGAMRSQYF
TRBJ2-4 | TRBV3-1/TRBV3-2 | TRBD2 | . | TGTGCCAGCAGCCAACCGGGGGGGAGACTAGCCAAAAACATTCAGTACTTC | CASSQPGGRLAKNIQYF
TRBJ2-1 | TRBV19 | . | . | TGTGCCAGTACTAGCTCCTACAATGAGCAGTTCTTC | CASTSSYNEQFF
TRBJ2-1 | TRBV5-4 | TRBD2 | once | TGTGCCAGCAGCTTGGCAAGCGGGGGGGCCACCTACAATGAGCAGTTCTTC | CASSLASGGATYNEQFF
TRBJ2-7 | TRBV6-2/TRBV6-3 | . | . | TGTGCCAGCAGCTGGGACATATCCTCCGAGCAGTACTTC | CASSWDISSEQYF
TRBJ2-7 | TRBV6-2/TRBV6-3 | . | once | TGTGCCAGCAGTTATTACGGGGGCGAGCAGTACTTC | CASSYYGGEQYF
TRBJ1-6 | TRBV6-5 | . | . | TGTGCCAGCAGCCCGTCGGGGAATTCACCCCTCCACTTT | CASSPSGNSPLHF
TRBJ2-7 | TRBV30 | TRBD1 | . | TGTGCCTGGACCCTCGACAGGGGGCCCTACGAGCAGTACTTC | CAWTLDRGPYEQYF
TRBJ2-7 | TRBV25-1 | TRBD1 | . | TGTGCCAGCAGTGGAGCCACCGGGACAGGGTCCTACGAGCAGTACTTC | CASSGATGTGSYEQYF
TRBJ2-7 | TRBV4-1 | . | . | TGCGCCAGCAGCCAAGTATGGAGCTCGGACTACGAGCAGTACTTC | CASSQVWSSDYEQYF
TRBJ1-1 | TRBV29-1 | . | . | TGCAGCGTTGCTGCGGGGCCCCCATCGGTGGCTTTCTTT | CSVAAGPPSVAFF
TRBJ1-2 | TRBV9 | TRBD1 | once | TGTGCCAGCAGCGCCCACCCGTCGGCAGGGGGTGGCTACACCTTC | CASSAHPSAGGGYTF
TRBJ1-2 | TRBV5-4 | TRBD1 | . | TGTGCCAGCAGCTCGCAACAGGGGTCTGATGGCTACACCTTC | CASSSQQGSDGYTF
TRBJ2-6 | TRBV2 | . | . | TGTGCCAGCAGTGAGAGTAGCCCTGGGGCCAACGTCCTGACTTTC | CASSESSPGANVLTF
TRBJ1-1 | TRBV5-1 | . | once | TGCGCCAGCAGCTTGTCGGGAAAGGACACTGAAGCTTTCTTT | CASSLSGKDTEAFF
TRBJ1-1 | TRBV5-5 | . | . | TGTGCCAGCAGTCTCGCTCCGAGGGTTGAAGCTTTCTTT | CASSLAPRVEAFF
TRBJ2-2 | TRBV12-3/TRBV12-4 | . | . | TGTGCCAGCAGTTTCGGGAACACCGGGGAGCTGTTTTTT | CASSFGNTGELFF
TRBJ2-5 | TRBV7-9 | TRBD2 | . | TGTGCCAGCAGCGAGGGATCGGGGGGGCTGAAGACCCAGTACTTC | CASSEGSGGLKTQYF
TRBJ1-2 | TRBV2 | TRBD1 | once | TGTGCCAGCAGTCCCGACAGGGTTTACGGCTACACCTTC | CASSPDRVYGYTF
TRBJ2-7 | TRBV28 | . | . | TGTGCCAGCACAACATGGGCCGGATCGTCCTACGAGCAGTACTTC | CASTTWAGSSYEQYF
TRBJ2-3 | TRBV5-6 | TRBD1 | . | TGTGCCAGCACGCGCCTGACAGGGACCCACACAGATACGCAGTATTTT | CASTRLTGTHTDTQYF
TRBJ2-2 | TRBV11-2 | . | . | TGTGCCAGCAGCTTAGTTAGACTCGCGAACACCGGGGAGCTGTTTTTT | CASSLVRLANTGELFF
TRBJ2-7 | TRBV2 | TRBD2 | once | TGTGCCAGCAGTGAACGGGGGGGAGGCTCCTACGAGCAGTACTTC | CASSERGGGSYEQYF
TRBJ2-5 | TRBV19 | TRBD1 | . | TGTGCCAGTAGTCCCACAGGGGAGACCTTCCAAGAGACCCAGTACTTC | CASSPTGETFQETQYF
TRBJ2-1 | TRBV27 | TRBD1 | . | TGTGCCAGCAGTTTTTCCGGGACAGATTTATACAATGAGCAGTTCTTC | CASSFSGTDLYNEQFF
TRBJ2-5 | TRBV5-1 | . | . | TGCGCCAGCAGCGTGCGGGAGACCCAGTACTTC | CASSVRETQYF
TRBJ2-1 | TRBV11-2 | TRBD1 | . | TGTGCCAGCAGCTTAGCAAGGGGGCCAATTAATTACAATGAGCAGTTCTTC | CASSLARGPINYNEQFF
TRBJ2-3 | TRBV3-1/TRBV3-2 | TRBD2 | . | TGTGCCAGCAGCCGTGGGCTCGGGCGGGGGGACACAGATACGCAGTATTTT | CASSRGLGRGDTDTQYF
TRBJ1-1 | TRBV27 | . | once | TGTGCCAGCAGTTGGGAGGGATGGGGGACTGAAGCTTTCTTT | CASSWEGWGTEAFF
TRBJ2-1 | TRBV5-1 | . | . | TGCGCCAGCACCCCCGGAGGGGGGGGAGTCTATGAGCAGTTCTTC | CASTPGGGGVYEQFF
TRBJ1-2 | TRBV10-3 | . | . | TGTGCCATCAGTGAGACAGGGTTCGGCTACACCTTC | CAISETGFGYTF
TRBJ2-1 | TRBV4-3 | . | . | TGCGCCAGCAGCCAAGGGGACAACACATACAATGAGCAGTTCTTC | CASSQGDNTYNEQFF
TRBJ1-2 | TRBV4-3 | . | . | TGCGCCAGCAGCCAAGATTTATCGGGAACGCTAAATGGCTACACCTTC | CASSQDLSGTLNGYTF
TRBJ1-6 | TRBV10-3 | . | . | TGTGCCATCAGACCAACAGGGAGGGGGCCCCTCCACTTT | CAIRPTGRGPLHF
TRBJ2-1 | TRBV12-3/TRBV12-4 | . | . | TGTGCCAGCAGAATCGGGGGCTACAATGAGCAGTTCTTC | CASRIGGYNEQFF
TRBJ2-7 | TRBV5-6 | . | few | TGTGCCAGCAGCTTCGTAATACCGGGCGAGCAGTACTTC | CASSFVIPGEQYF
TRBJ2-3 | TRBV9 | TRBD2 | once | TGTGCCAGCACCTCGGCGTTTTGGAGCGGGGTAGATACGCAGTATTTT | CASTSAFWSGVDTQYF